The 22 T cell receptor beta chains below all came from one sample that was sequenced in a study of blood T cell repertoires in COVID-19. Profiled with immunoSEQ multiplex PCR; TCRdb holds only in-frame clones, not every one. The sample consists of about 61,000 clones, about 82% of them appearing once. The sequenced sample was peripheral blood. The source is a man aged 65-85 years with acute or convalescent COVID-19.

The rearrangement joins TRBV2 to TRBJ1-2, with D maybe TRBD1 (6 bases). Germline CDR1 is SNHLY and CDR2 is FYNNEI. The CDR3 is made up of 15 amino acids. V lost 4 bases and J lost 6, with 18 bases in between. In DNA, the CDR3 is TGTGCCAGCAGTGCGGGGGGCGTGGGGGCAGATGGCTACACCTTC. Translating it yields CASSAGGVGADGYTF.

The rearrangement joins TRBV6-6 to TRBJ2-7; D possibly corresponds to TRBD1 (5 bases). The germline V and J ends were trimmed by 2 bases and 4 bases, with 15 bases remaining between them. CDR3 length: 15 residues. Germline assignment: CDR1 MNHNY and CDR2 SVGAGI (reference sequence). The CDR3 DNA is TGTGCCAGCAGTTACACCTCAGGGTTGGGATACGAGCAGTACTTC. Amino acid sequence: CASSYTSGLGYEQYF.

V gene TRBV5-1 combines with J gene TRBJ2-3; tentatively, D is TRBD2 (6 bases). The V and J ends lost 1 base and 0 bases respectively, with 9 bases between them. The CDR3 sequence is 15 residues long. CDR1 and CDR2 from the germline V gene are SGHRS and YFSETQ. The CDR3 sequence is CASSLWGGSTDTQYF. CDR3 nucleotide sequence: TGCGCCAGCAGCTTGTGGGGAGGCAGCACAGATACGCAGTATTTT.

The J gene is TRBJ2-6, the V gene TRBV27; 7 bases are a match to TRBD2. V shed 8 bases and J 0 bases; nucleotides not matched to a gene: 16. The CDR3 spans 19 residues. Germline V CDR1 and CDR2: MNHEY, SMNVEV (reference sequence). In DNA form, the CDR3 reads TGTGCCAGCCGACCGGGGGGTCCCGGGCGGGGCTCTGGGGCCAACGTCCTGACTTTC. Protein sequence: CASRPGGPGRGSGANVLTF.

The chain recombines TRBV18 with TRBJ1-3; TRBD1 matches at 7 bases. Germline values: CDR1 KGHSH, CDR2 LQKENI. The CDR3 covers 16 residues. With V trimmed by 3 bases and J by 0 bases, 5 bases remained unmatched. In DNA form, the CDR3 reads TGTGCCAGCTCACCCCCGGGGACAGTCTCTGGAAACACCATATATTTT. This sequence encodes CASSPPGTVSGNTIYF.

The chain employs TRBV19 and TRBJ2-5, with D perhaps matching TRBD2 (5 bases). The germline gives CDR1 LNHDA, CDR2 SQIVND (reference sequence). V lost 8 bases and J lost 1, with 8 bases in between. The CDR3 loop spans 12 amino acids. This CDR3 reads CASSSSQETQYF. In DNA form, the CDR3 reads TGTGCCAGTTCTAGCTCCCAAGAGACCCAGTACTTC.

The chain carries TRBV19 and TRBJ1-2; 9 nucleotides line up with TRBD1. The J segment lost 7 bases and the V segment lost 11 bases, leaving 11 bases of the junction unmatched. Germline V lookup: CDR1 LNHDA, CDR2 SQIVND (reference sequence). CDR3 size: 13 residues. This chain's CDR3 is CAAREQGAFGYTF. The CDR3 DNA reads as TGTGCCGCCCGGGAACAGGGGGCGTTTGGCTACACCTTC.

This rearrangement joins TRBV2 to TRBJ2-3, with 8 bases lining up with TRBD2. The V segment lost 3 bases and the J segment 5 bases; nucleotides outside the gene matches: 4. CDR1 and CDR2 from the germline V gene are SNHLY and FYNNEI. The CDR3 spans 14 residues. This CDR3 is CASSEERGKDTQYF. The CDR3 DNA sequence: TGTGCCAGCAGTGAGGAGCGGGGGAAAGATACGCAGTATTTT.

V usage is TRBV6-5 and J usage is TRBJ2-5; TRBD1 matches at 9 bases. The germline CDR1 and CDR2 sequences are MNHEY and SVGAGI. Trimming took 6 bases from V and 3 from J; bases not matched to a gene: 8. This CDR3 spans 15 amino acids. CDR3 residues: CASRRGQGSEETQYF. CDR3 nucleotide sequence: TGTGCCAGCAGACGGGGACAGGGTTCCGAAGAGACCCAGTACTTC.

The genes are TRBV11-2 and TRBJ2-2; D not resolved. This CDR3 contains 16 residues. The V end lost 5 bases, the J end lost 0 bases, and 13 bases lay between the germline ends. The germline gives CDR1 SGHAT, CDR2 FQNNGV. The CDR3 nucleotides are TGTGCCAGCAGCCCCCCGACTCCCGCGAACACCGGGGAGCTGTTTTTT. It encodes CASSPPTPANTGELFF.

The chain uses TRBV4-1 and TRBJ1-2; TRBD1 is a possible D gene (5 bases). This CDR3 is built from 16 residues. Germline V gene sequence: CDR1 MGHRA, CDR2 YSYEKL. V gave up 3 bases and J gave up 0 bases, with 14 bases separating them. The CDR3 region is CASSHGQGIANYGYTF. For the CDR3, the DNA is TGCGCCAGCAGCCACGGGCAGGGCATAGCTAACTATGGCTACACCTTC.

The V call is TRBV30, the J call TRBJ2-7, with TRBD1 identical over 7 bases. Germline CDR1 reads GTSNPN; CDR2 reads SVGIG (reference sequence). This CDR3 region has 15 residues. V lost 3 bases and J lost 6; bases outside the gene matches: 14. CDR3 DNA sequence: TGTGCCTGGAGCGGAAAGACAGGGAAGAAGGGCGAGCAGTACTTC. This translates into CAWSGKTGKKGEQYF.

This clone has just one count. This chain links TRBV7-8 with TRBJ2-1; 10 nucleotides agree with TRBD2. The germline V gene encodes CDR1 SGHVS and CDR2 FQNEAQ. J lost 6 bases, V lost 4 bases, and 12 bases had no gene match. The CDR3 consists of 17 residues. The CDR3 here is CASSSNPLAGGGNEQFF. In DNA form, the CDR3 reads TGTGCCAGCAGCTCGAACCCCTTAGCGGGGGGTGGCAATGAGCAGTTCTTC.

V usage is TRBV28 and J usage is TRBJ2-2; tentative D call: TRBD2 (6 bases). Germline CDR1 and CDR2: MDHEN and SYDVKM. V was shortened by 3 bases and J by 3 bases, with 14 bases between the two germline ends. CDR3 length: 16 residues. CDR3 residues: CASSLEGLGDTGELFF. The CDR3 region has the DNA TGTGCCAGCAGTTTGGAGGGGCTTGGAGACACCGGGGAGCTGTTTTTT.

The gene calls are TRBV9 and TRBJ2-1; 7 nucleotides line up with TRBD1. Trimming cost V 0 bases and J 4 bases; bases outside gene matches: 4. CDR1 and CDR2 (germline): SGDLS, YYNGEE. The CDR3 contains 15 residues. The CDR3 sequence is CASSVATGDYNEQFF. The CDR3, as DNA: TGTGCCAGCAGCGTAGCCACAGGGGATTACAATGAGCAGTTCTTC.

V and J are TRBV28 and TRBJ2-7; D uncertain. The CDR3 runs 12 residues. Germline V gene lookup returns CDR1 MDHEN and CDR2 SYDVKM. The V end lost 1 base, the J end lost 6 bases, and 7 bases lay between the germline ends. CDR3 coding DNA: TGTGCCAGCAGTTTATTCTACTCCGAGCAGTACTTC. This translates into CASSLFYSEQYF.

The V call is TRBV28, the J call TRBJ2-7, with 8 bases identical to TRBD1. Germline loops: CDR1 MDHEN, CDR2 SYDVKM. CDR3 size: 14 residues. V lost 7 bases, J lost 2 bases, and 7 bases stayed unmatched. The CDR3 DNA reads TGTGCCAGCACCCCTCAGGGGGCTGCCTACGAGCAGTACTTC. This gives the protein CASTPQGAAYEQYF.

The rearrangement links TRBV2 to TRBJ1-4; the D is unclear. CDR3 size: 14 residues. The ends were cut back, 6 bases at V and 8 bases at J, with 16 bases in the middle. Germline values: CDR1 SNHLY, CDR2 FYNNEI. The CDR3 sequence is CASRMRAGPEKLFF. CDR3 nucleotides: TGTGCCAGCAGGATGAGGGCAGGACCCGAAAAACTGTTTTTT.

The CDR3 nucleotides read TGTGCCAGTAGTATAGATCAGTGGGCTGCTGGCTACAATGAGCAGTTCTTC. This codes for CASSIDQWAAGYNEQFF. The chain couples TRBV19 to TRBJ2-1; D not certain. Germline V gives CDR1 LNHDA, CDR2 SQIVND (reference sequence). Trimming stripped 0 bases from V and 3 bases from J, with 15 bases between. There are 17 residues in the CDR3. The entire variable domain, with the rest obtained from reference TRBV19 and TRBJ2-1, is as follows: DGGITQSPKYLFRKEGQNVTLSCEQNLNHDAMYWYRQDPGQGLRLIYYSQIVNDFQKGDIAEGYSVSREKKESFPLTVTSAQKNPTAFYLCASSIDQWAAGYNEQFFGPGTRLTVL.

The J gene is TRBJ2-2, the V gene TRBV19; D is ambiguous. The V and J ends lost 4 bases and 2 bases respectively, with 8 bases between them. There are 14 residues in the CDR3. Germline V CDR1 and CDR2: LNHDA, SQIVND (reference sequence). The CDR3 region is CASSTSLNTGELFF. In DNA, the CDR3 is TGTGCCAGTAGTACCTCTCTAAACACCGGGGAGCTGTTTTTT. Drawing the rest from reference TRBV19 and TRBJ2-2, the complete variable domain is DGGITQSPKYLFRKEGQNVTLSCEQNLNHDAMYWYRQDPGQGLRLIYYSQIVNDFQKGDIAEGYSVSREKKESFPLTVTSAQKNPTAFYLCASSTSLNTGELFFGEGSRLTVL.

This sequence joins TRBV6-5 and TRBJ1-4, with D unclear. CDR1 is MNHEY, CDR2 SVGAGI, per germline. Trimming took 0 bases from V and 8 from J, leaving 13 bases between them. This CDR3 spans 15 amino acids. The CDR3 nucleotides read TGTGCCAGCAGTTACTCGACGTTACTATCAGAAAAACTGTTTTTT. Translated, it gives CASSYSTLLSEKLFF.

The chain combines TRBV28 with TRBJ1-2; TRBD1 is a possible D gene (6 bases). The CDR3 covers 15 residues. Germline V gives CDR1 MDHEN, CDR2 SYDVKM. The germline V and J ends were trimmed by 6 bases and 1 base, with 15 bases remaining between them. The CDR3 loop reads CASRQGGGVNYGYTF. Written as DNA, the CDR3 is TGTGCCAGCAGGCAGGGAGGGGGGGTTAACTATGGCTACACCTTC.